A single sample gave rise to the 22 T cell receptor beta chains below, sequenced in a study of shared clonotypes between healthy human individuals. Here immunoSEQ multiplex PCR was the method, and the copy in TCRdb shows in-frame clones only, minus some. The table includes about 690,000 clones, 80% to 95% detected once. Sequenced: memory CD8+ T cells from PBMCs. Indicated subset: CD45RO+ cells pooled with CCR7-negative TemRA cells. These receptors originate from a man between 18 and 35 years old in good health. Some clones in this sample may be carry-over from other donors' samples.

The chain has TRBV9 and TRBJ2-1; possible D gene TRBD2, 5 bases. This CDR3 spans 14 amino acids. Germline V CDR1 and CDR2: SGDLS, YYNGEE. V lost 4 bases and J lost 9, with 17 bases in between. Written as DNA, the CDR3 is TGTGCCAGCAGCTCCAGTGAGGGTTCGGTTGAGCAGTTCTTC. Its translation: CASSSSEGSVEQFF.

In regard to this clone: The same CDR3 is also encoded by other DNA sequences in this sample. The rearrangement joins TRBV5-1 to TRBJ2-7; D is undetermined. V dropped 0 bases and J dropped 3 bases, with 4 bases sitting between them. The length of the CDR3 is 12 residues. CDR1 and CDR2 (germline): SGHRS, YFSETQ. The CDR3 spells CASSLGGYEQYF. The CDR3 DNA reads TGCGCCAGCAGCTTGGGGGGCTACGAGCAGTACTTC.

The V call is TRBV11-1, the J call TRBJ1-2; the D is unclear. CDR1 is SGHAT, CDR2 FQDESV, per germline (reference sequence). This CDR3 contains 13 residues. V was pared by 3 bases and J by 5 bases, with 10 bases between. CDR3 amino acids: CASSLFLGYGYTF. In nucleotides, the CDR3 is TGTGCCAGCAGCTTGTTTCTTGGGTATGGCTACACCTTC.

The chain uses TRBV4-2 and TRBJ1-6; 9 bases fit TRBD1. J was trimmed by 3 bases and V by 2 bases; bases with no gene match: 2. CDR3 length equals 16 residues. The V gene's germline CDR1 is LGHNA and CDR2 YNFKEQ. DNA of the CDR3: TGTGCCAGCAGCCAACGGGACAGGGACTATAATTCACCCCTCCACTTT. It encodes CASSQRDRDYNSPLHF.

On this clone: Other DNA variants within this sample encode the same CDR3. This sequence joins TRBV6-5 and TRBJ1-1; D unresolved. Germline CDR1 and CDR2: MNHEY and SVGAGI. V dropped 3 bases and J dropped 2 bases, with 10 bases sitting between them. The CDR3 has 14 amino acids. CDR3 residues: CASSYFAGNTEAFF. The DNA of the CDR3 is TGTGCCAGCAGTTATTTCGCAGGAAACACTGAAGCTTTCTTT.

The chain links TRBV7-3 to TRBJ2-3; TRBD2 agrees at 8 bases. CDR1 and CDR2 from the germline V gene are SGHTA and FQGTGA. The CDR3 extends over 15 amino acids. J gave up 5 bases and V 5 bases, and 9 bases lay outside the gene matches. CDR3 region: CASSPTGGAGDTQYF. In DNA form, the CDR3 reads TGTGCCAGCAGCCCAACGGGAGGGGCGGGAGATACGCAGTATTTT.

The chain carries TRBV11-2 and TRBJ2-7, with a possible D match to TRBD2 (6 bases). The germline V gene has CDR1 SGHAT and CDR2 FQNNGV. This CDR3 spans 15 amino acids. Trimming left V 5 bases short and J 2 bases short, with 16 bases between. The CDR3 sequence: CASSHVSAGPYEQYF. The CDR3 nucleotides read TGTGCCAGCAGCCACGTGAGCGCGGGGCCCTACGAGCAGTACTTC.

The CDR3 loop is CASSIGFGSSYEQYF. The CDR3 bases are TGTGCCAGTAGTATTGGCTTCGGGAGCTCCTACGAGCAGTACTTC. The rearrangement uses TRBV19 and TRBJ2-7, with a possible D match to TRBD2 (6 bases). Looked up from germline, CDR1 is LNHDA and CDR2 is SQIVND (reference sequence). Trimming removed 3 bases from V and 0 bases from J, with 12 bases in between. CDR3 length equals 15 residues.

This chain links TRBV28 with TRBJ2-1; TRBD2 agrees at 10 bases. Unmatched junction bases numbered 6, after V lost 10 bases and J lost 6 bases. Germline V gene data show CDR1 as MDHEN and CDR2 as SYDVKM. The CDR3 consists of 13 residues. CDR3 nucleotides: TGTGCCACCATAAGACTAGCGGGCAATGAGCAGTTCTTC. Translated: CATIRLAGNEQFF.

This clone was recorded a few times. The chain has TRBV6-1 and TRBJ2-5; no reliable D call. The V and J ends lost 5 bases and 0 bases respectively, with 10 bases between them. Germline lookup yields CDR1 MNHNS and CDR2 SASEGT. The CDR3 is made up of 14 amino acids. The CDR3 DNA reads as TGTGCCAGCAGTCTCTCAGGCTACCAAGAGACCCAGTACTTC. This gives the protein CASSLSGYQETQYF.

The rearrangement joins TRBV12-1 to TRBJ2-3; the D call TRBD1 from the table was never checked on the DNA. TRBV12-1 is an annotated pseudogene. CDR3 length equals 15 residues. Here the CDR3 reads CASSSRQRSTDTQYF. CDR3 nucleotide sequence: TGTGCCAGCAGCTCCCGACAGAGAAGCACAGATACGCAGTATTTT.

This chain links TRBV7-6 with TRBJ2-3, with D tentatively TRBD1 (6 bases). The CDR3 is made up of 13 amino acids. Trimming removed 8 bases at V and 2 bases at J, with 11 bases between. Germline lookup yields CDR1 SGHVS and CDR2 FNYEAQ. Here the CDR3 DNA reads TGTGCCAGCCTGGGGACAACCACAGATACGCAGTATTTT. Its translation is CASLGTTTDTQYF.

The rearrangement uses TRBV14 and TRBJ2-7; the match to TRBD1 covers 7 bases. The CDR3 consists of 16 residues. Trimming took 1 base from V and 1 from J; bases not matched to a gene: 7. Germline CDR1 is SGHDN and CDR2 is FVKESK. CDR3 sequence reads: CASSQGPGTASYEQYF. The CDR3 DNA reads TGTGCCAGCAGCCAAGGCCCCGGGACAGCATCCTACGAGCAGTACTTC.

This clone occurred once. The V and J genes are TRBV30 and TRBJ2-6; a possible D gene is TRBD1 (5 bases). Germline assignment: CDR1 GTSNPN and CDR2 SVGIG (reference sequence). The CDR3 is 15 amino acids. Trimming took off 0 bases at V and 2 bases at J, with 8 bases between the two ends. The CDR3 DNA sequence: TGTGCCTGGAGTGTACCAGGGCCTGGGGCCAACGTCCTGACTTTC. It is translated as CAWSVPGPGANVLTF.

V gene TRBV15 combines with J gene TRBJ1-4, with a possible D match to TRBD1 (5 bases). CDR1 and CDR2 from the germline V gene are LNHNV and YYDKDF (reference sequence). The CDR3 covers 17 residues. With 3 bases removed from V and 1 base from J, the gap between germline ends came to 15 bases. CDR3 DNA: TGTGCCACCAGCAGTTGGGGAGGGGTCCTAACTAATGAAAAACTGTTTTTT. Protein product: CATSSWGGVLTNEKLFF.

The V gene is TRBV19, the J gene TRBJ2-2; 10 bases agree with TRBD2. Germline CDR1 is LNHDA and CDR2 is SQIVND (reference sequence). J lost 3 bases, V lost 6 bases, and 7 bases had no gene match. CDR3 size: 16 residues. The CDR3 sequence: CASRNRLAGYTGELFF. The CDR3 DNA reads TGTGCCAGTAGGAATCGACTAGCGGGTTACACCGGGGAGCTGTTTTTT.

The chain employs TRBV15 and TRBJ2-1; D is unresolved. Trimming removed 0 bases from V and 9 bases from J, with 9 bases in between. Germline CDR1 and CDR2: LNHNV and YYDKDF (reference sequence). CDR3 size: 13 residues. CDR3 coding DNA: TGTGCCACCAGCAGAGATCTTTCGGGTGAGCAGTTCTTC. Protein sequence: CATSRDLSGEQFF.

V usage is TRBV6-1 and J usage is TRBJ2-1; D possibly matches TRBD1 or TRBD2 (5 bases each). This CDR3 is built from 14 residues. Trimming left V 4 bases short and J 8 bases short, with 15 bases between. Germline-derived CDR1 and CDR2 are MNHNS and SASEGT. The CDR3 coding sequence is TGTGCCAGCAGTGGGGACGTACGGCCTGATGAGCAGTTCTTC. Translated: CASSGDVRPDEQFF.

The chain employs TRBV2 and TRBJ2-5; 9 bases agree with TRBD1. The V gene end was trimmed by 10 bases and the J gene end by 4 bases; junction bases not matched to a gene: 10. The germline V gene has CDR1 SNHLY and CDR2 FYNNEI. This CDR3 comprises 14 residues. The CDR3 DNA is TGTGCCACAAGGACAGGGGCAGGCATAGAGACCCAGTACTTC. It is translated as CATRTGAGIETQYF.

The chain joins TRBV7-8 to TRBJ2-7, with D possibly matching TRBD1 (6 bases). Deletions cut 3 bases from V and 1 base from J, with 10 bases between. This CDR3 comprises 14 residues. Germline lookup yields CDR1 SGHVS and CDR2 FQNEAQ. The CDR3 DNA sequence: TGTGCCAGCAGCTTGGGACACCCTTCCTACGAGCAGTACTTC. Translated, it gives CASSLGHPSYEQYF.

The rearrangement uses TRBV5-4 and TRBJ1-4; 7 bases match TRBD1. The V gene's germline CDR1 is SGHNT and CDR2 YYREEE (reference sequence). V trimming: 4 bases; J trimming: 1 base; junction bases outside the gene matches: 1. The CDR3 contains 14 residues. The CDR3 spells CASSRTGTNEKLFF. The CDR3 DNA reads as TGTGCCAGCAGCCGGACAGGAACTAATGAAAAACTGTTTTTT.

The CDR3: CASSPGPWASNQPQHF. The CDR3, as DNA: TGTGCCAGCAGTCCCGGTCCGTGGGCTAGCAATCAGCCCCAGCATTTT. This chain joins TRBV28 and TRBJ1-5, with unresolved D. This CDR3 comprises 16 residues. V gave up 5 bases and J gave up 0 bases, with 14 bases separating them. Germline CDR1 MDHEN, CDR2 SYDVKM.